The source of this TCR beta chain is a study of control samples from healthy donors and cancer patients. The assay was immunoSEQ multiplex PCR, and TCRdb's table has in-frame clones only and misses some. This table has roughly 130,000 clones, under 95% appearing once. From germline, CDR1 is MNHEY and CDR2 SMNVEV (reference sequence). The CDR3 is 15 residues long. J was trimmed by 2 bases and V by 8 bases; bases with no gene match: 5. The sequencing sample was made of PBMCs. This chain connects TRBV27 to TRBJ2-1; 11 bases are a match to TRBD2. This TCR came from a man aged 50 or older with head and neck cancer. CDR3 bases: TGTGCCAGCCCCCCTAGCGGGGGGCCCTACAATGAGCAGTTCTTC. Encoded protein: CASPPSGGPYNEQFF.